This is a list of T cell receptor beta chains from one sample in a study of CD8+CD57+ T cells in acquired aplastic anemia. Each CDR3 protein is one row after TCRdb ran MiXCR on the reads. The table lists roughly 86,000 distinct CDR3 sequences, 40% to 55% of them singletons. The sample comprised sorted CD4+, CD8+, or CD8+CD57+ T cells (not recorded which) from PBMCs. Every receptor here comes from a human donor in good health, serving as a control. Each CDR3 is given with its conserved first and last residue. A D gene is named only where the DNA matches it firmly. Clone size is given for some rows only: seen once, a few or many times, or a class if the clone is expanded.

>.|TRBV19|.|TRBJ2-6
TGTGCCAGTAGTATAGAGGGTACTGGGGCCAACGTCCTGACTTTC
CASSIEGTGANVLTF
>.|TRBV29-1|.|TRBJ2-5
TGCAGCGTTGGTGGGCAGAACGAAGAGACCCAGTACTTC
CSVGGQNEETQYF
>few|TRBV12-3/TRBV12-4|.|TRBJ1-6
TGTGCCAGCAGGGGGCTGCGTAATTCACCCCTCCACTTT
CASRGLRNSPLHF
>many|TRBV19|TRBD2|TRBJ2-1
TGTGCCAGTACGAGGGAGGGCCTCTCCTACAATGAGCAGTTCTTC
CASTREGLSYNEQFF
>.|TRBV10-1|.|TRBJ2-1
TGCGCCAGCAGTGGAGACGGCAGCTCCTACAATGAGCAGTTCTTC
CASSGDGSSYNEQFF
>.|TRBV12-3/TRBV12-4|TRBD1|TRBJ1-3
TGTGCCAGCACCATGACAGGGGTGTGGAACACCATATATTTT
CASTMTGVWNTIYF
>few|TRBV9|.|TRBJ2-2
TGTGCCAGCAGCACTCTTTATCGCGGGGAGCTGTTTTTT
CASSTLYRGELFF
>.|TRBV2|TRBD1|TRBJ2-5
TGTGCCAGCAGTGAGAGGGACAGGTGGTGGGAGACCCAGTACTTC
CASSERDRWWETQYF
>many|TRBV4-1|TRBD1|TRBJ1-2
TGCGCCAGCAGACTAGGGGGCGGGGGCGGGCAGGATGGCTACACCTTC
CASRLGGGGGQDGYTF
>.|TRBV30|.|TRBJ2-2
TGTGCCTGGATGGCCGGGGAGCTGTTTTTT
CAWMAGELFF
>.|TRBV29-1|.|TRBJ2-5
TGCAGCGTTGAATGGGGGAGAGAGACCCAGTATTTC
CSVEWGRETQYF
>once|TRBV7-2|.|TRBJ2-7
TGTGCCAGCAGCATCGGACTCCTCTCCTACGAGCAGTACTTC
CASSIGLLSYEQYF
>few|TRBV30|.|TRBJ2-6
TGTGCCTGGAGTATTAGTGGGGCCAACGTCCTGACTTTC
CAWSISGANVLTF
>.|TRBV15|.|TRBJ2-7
TGTGCCACCAGCAGACAACTGGACACATACGAGCAGTACTTC
CATSRQLDTYEQYF
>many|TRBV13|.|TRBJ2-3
TGTGCCAGCAGCTTAAGACTCGCCCAAGGGACAGATACGCAGTATTTT
CASSLRLAQGTDTQYF